This T cell receptor beta chain was recorded in a study of cytomegalovirus exposure and HLA in healthy donors (dated by TCRdb to 2016 to 2017). Describing the broader study: In an earlier analysis of 587 of the donors, around 290 Gb of sequence data and 90 million to 120 million unique TCR beta sequences from roughly 190 million T cells were reported. Roughly 300 gigabases of sequencing data and around 90 million unique TCR sequences made up an early release that covered about 640 HLA-typed donors. Of the 300 to 500 genotyped donors, 81% were placed in the genetic ancestry cluster associated with self-reported Caucasian donors. The study aimed to test whether cataloging public T cell receptors could reveal signatures of past pathogen exposure. Using immunosequencing, the study profiled T cell repertoires from fewer than 700 subjects and related those repertoires to cytomegalovirus serostatus. Along with the approximately 700-subject first cohort, a separate validation cohort of over a hundred different subjects was used. To predict cytomegalovirus infection status, the study brought together high-throughput TCR immunosequencing, statistical association of individual TCRs with disease status, and machine learning. A later analysis re-examined previously published TCR beta repertoires from about 670 donors and added high-resolution HLA genotyping to investigate patterns of TCR occurrence. In the later analysis, no new phenotypic data were used to find candidate immune exposures; instead, reliance was placed on TCR beta sequences and their occurrence across donors. To decide whether each TCR beta V gene segment behaved as functional or pseudogenic, an earlier analysis of approximately 590 of the donors relied on high-throughput TCR beta sequencing. Alongside the repertoire data, information on donor age, sex, ethnicity and CMV serostatus was compiled. A later genetic analysis used genome-wide SNP genotypes for about three fifths of the 666 donors, treating that subset as a discovery cohort. All discovery cohort repertoires had been generated on a single sequencing platform. Both class I and class II loci were covered by HLA typing, at four-digit resolution. The number of donors typed differed by locus, with about 629-630 for A, B, C, DRB1 and DQB1, approximately 500 for DQA1, about 610 for DPA1, and 400 to 490 for DPB1. Because of strong linkage in the cohort, four or five DR-DQ haplotypes were treated as single units for association and clustering. Among several hundred genotyped donors of the cohort, an average of around 250,000 unique TCR beta nucleotide sequences was sequenced per donor, of which about 18% were non-productive. Broader findings and caveats from the paper: When HLA alleles, especially DR and DQ, strongly co-occurred, attributing TCR associations to individual alleles was difficult. This cohort had only TCR beta chains sequenced, and the lack of alpha or paired-chain data limited which features could be detected. In a later analysis, HLA-associated TCR beta chains showed more clonal expansion and lower generation probabilities than non-associated chains that were equally common. A cluster of highly shared sequence variants was judged likely to represent a technical artifact of the sequencing pipeline. Some IMGT-functional V segments, including TRBV6-2 and TRBV6-3, could not be distinguished by the 87-base-pair reads and were therefore excluded. In vitro tests confirmed that three of the cytomegalovirus-associated TCR beta chains recognize cytomegalovirus antigens. In the study, 150 to 200 TCR beta chains were listed as associated with cytomegalovirus. While some public TCRs were present in many individuals, most TCR sequences turned up only very rarely across donors. In both the original and validation cohorts, the classifier was reported to diagnose cytomegalovirus status with high specificity and sensitivity. According to a later analysis, most CMV-associated TCR beta chains appeared to be HLA-restricted, and the HLA associations seemed to be driven largely by CMV exposure. Linkage disequilibrium might explain the correlated functional status among segregating V segments, but an unknown experimental factor could not be excluded. Compared with the roughly 710-donor mean, donors in an Asian-associated ancestry cluster had fewer N-insertions in productive TCRs, according to a later genetic analysis. An earlier analysis of roughly 570 of the donors showed that most TCR beta V segments appeared in productive rearrangements either about 87% or about 30% of the time, which broadly matched IMGT annotations. HLA typing was unavailable for some donors at each locus, so association tests used only the typed subset. CMV serostatus was the only immune exposure information available for the cohort. In a later analysis, TCR association rates were found to vary across HLA loci, with the most associated TCRs seen for DRB1 alleles and the fewest for HLA-C alleles. A later genetic analysis associated a missense DCLRE1C variant with V-gene and J-gene trimming of TCR beta chains, and an independent cohort replicated the association. A further reported finding was that TCR beta sequences accurately predicted the HLA-A and HLA-B alleles for most subjects in the first cohort. Because counts were too low, under 20 rarely observed V segments, including chromosome 9 orphons, were left out of the earlier analysis of several hundred of the donors. It was suggested by the authors that the approach could potentially be generalized to other disease states and immunological phenotypes. In a later analysis, 16,951 TCR beta sequences were associated with specific HLA alleles at a false discovery rate of 0.05. Sequencing depth was assumed to be roughly uniform across donors in the presence/absence analyses, though that assumption may not hold. A later analysis reported that several top co-occurrence clusters appeared linked to parvovirus B19, influenza, CMV and Epstein-Barr virus.

The method was the immunoSEQ multiplex PCR assay. The multiplex PCR relied on a mix of 60 forward primers for TCR Vbeta segments and 13 reverse primers for TCR Jbeta segments. A multiplex PCR assay on genomic DNA amplified the CDR3 region of rearranged TCR beta genes. Amplified TCR beta libraries were sequenced as 87-base-pair reads on the Illumina HiSeq System. Turning to the authors' computational methods: A later analysis tallied roughly 78 million unique TCR beta chains across the 550 to 850 repertoires, and approximately 12 million of those chains were shared by two or more donors. To remove PCR and sequencing errors, raw reads were error-corrected and collapsed into unique sequences using a nearest-neighbor algorithm that merged closely related sequences. V, D and J gene segments were assigned by aligning CDR3 sequences to IMGT reference sequences. For a sequence to be retained, at least a six-nucleotide match to both a V gene segment and a J gene segment was required. Rearrangements were called productive when the CDR3 lacked stop codons and stayed in frame with V and J; all others were non-productive. Following IMGT convention, CDR3 was defined as the stretch from the second conserved V-encoded cysteine to the conserved J-encoded phenylalanine. The earlier analysis of 500 to 650 of the donors excluded any sequence lacking an unambiguous match to a single V gene segment. An earlier analysis of several hundred of the donors called V segments functional above 56.7% productive rearrangements and segregating when the between-donor standard deviation exceeded 5%. A statistical classification framework was developed to diagnose cytomegalovirus status using the catalog of TCR beta chain sequences. A later analysis assigned V and J genes by comparing TCR nucleotide sequences with IMGT/GENE-DB human TR gene sequences. In a later analysis, CDR3 sequences and most-parsimonious VDJ recombination scenarios were assigned using the TCRdist pipeline. In a later analysis, every TCR beta chain was defined by the combination of its CDR3 amino acid sequence and its V-gene family, and reads without a unique V-gene family were dropped. In a later analysis, 450 to 600 highly shared, low-generation-probability nucleotide sequences were removed to address suspected cross-contamination and a sequencing artifact. In a later analysis, a clonal expansion index was calculated for each public chain from normalized within-repertoire ranks of inferred template counts. A later analysis computed generation probabilities with a VDJ recombination model fitted to out-of-frame rearrangements, and checked the results against IGoR. In a later analysis, TCR-TCR, TCR-HLA and TCR-CMV co-occurrence was scored with hypergeometric tests, and a repertoire-size bias correction was applied to TCR pairs. A later analysis estimated false discovery rates by permuting HLA or CMV assignments 20 times. In a later analysis, co-occurring TCRs were grouped with DBSCAN, and TCRdist sequence similarity was added when clustering was performed within HLA-allele-positive subsets. Co-occurrence clustering excluded repertoires with fewer than 30,000 or more than 120,000 public chains, plus five with anomalous nucleotide sharing. Sourced from immuneACCESS, this table was stored by TCRdb with only in-frame sequences that have V and J called. A share of the clones is absent; for the studies checked, an unresolved V gene accounts for under half, and the remainder has no known explanation. That table is the source of V, J and clone size, and D and trimming were worked out from the DNA. The sample table shows more than 85,000 clones, and roughly 83% are seen once. Together, the top ten hold around 4% of the sample.

Worth noting for this clone: The antigen this receptor binds is unknown. One base away there is no much larger clone; base qualities are not given.

The cohort was made up of 500 to 850 healthy bone marrow donors. At the time of sampling, all cohort members were nominally healthy, though unrecorded immune exposures were likely present. The donor was CMV seropositive and was included in the group of approximately 310 seropositive cohort members. A peripheral blood sample was provided by each donor, and peripheral blood mononuclear cells were used for TCR beta sequencing. The Qiagen DNeasy Blood Extraction Kit was used to extract genomic DNA from the blood cell samples. The cysteine opens and the phenylalanine closes a CDR3 of 17 amino acids. Kept here is only the CDR3 DNA, which spans 51 bases and is read in frame from base 1. CDR1 and CDR2, per the germline V gene, are SGDLS and YYNGEE. Compared with germline, V lacks 4 bases and J lacks 0 bases; bases without a gene match: 6.

This receptor was obtained from a female donor in good health and CMV-seropositive. The sequence is built from TRBV9 and TRBJ2-6; 8 bases in the middle match TRBD1. Sequencing used PBMCs. The DNA is as follows: TGTGCCAGCAGCCTCGGGACAGGCCTCTCTGGGGCCAACGTCCTGACTTTC. Its coded protein is CASSLGTGLSGANVLTF.